This T cell receptor (beta chain) was retrieved from a study of Graves' ophthalmopathy and Graves' hyperthyroidism. Certain patients were not enrolled. These were patients with other autoimmune diseases, uncontrolled infections, pregnancy or lactation. CDR3 regions of TCR beta were amplified from RNA transcripts. The library came from an HTBI-primed first-round RT-PCR and a second-round multiplex PCR. TCRdb redid the calling of the multiplex PCR reads with MiXCR, one entry per CDR3 protein. Here the sample spans 650,000 to 800,000 distinct CDR3 sequences, over 40% being singletons. The germline V gene has CDR1 SGHRS and CDR2 YFSETQ. The J segment lost 7 bases and the V segment lost 1 base, leaving 2 bases of the junction unmatched. The CDR3 extends over 13 amino acids. Study-level findings and limits: For predicting ophthalmopathy progression, the model had nearly 71% sensitivity and roughly 77% specificity.

Worth noting for this clonotype: The antigen is undetermined.

The sequencing sample was made of peripheral blood. The sequence came from an adult man with Graves' ophthalmopathy. V gene TRBV5-1 combines with J gene TRBJ1-3, with 7 bases lining up with TRBD1. Written as DNA, the CDR3 is TGCGCCAGCAGCTTGACAGGGGTGAACACCATATATTTT. Translating it yields CASSLTGVNTIYF.